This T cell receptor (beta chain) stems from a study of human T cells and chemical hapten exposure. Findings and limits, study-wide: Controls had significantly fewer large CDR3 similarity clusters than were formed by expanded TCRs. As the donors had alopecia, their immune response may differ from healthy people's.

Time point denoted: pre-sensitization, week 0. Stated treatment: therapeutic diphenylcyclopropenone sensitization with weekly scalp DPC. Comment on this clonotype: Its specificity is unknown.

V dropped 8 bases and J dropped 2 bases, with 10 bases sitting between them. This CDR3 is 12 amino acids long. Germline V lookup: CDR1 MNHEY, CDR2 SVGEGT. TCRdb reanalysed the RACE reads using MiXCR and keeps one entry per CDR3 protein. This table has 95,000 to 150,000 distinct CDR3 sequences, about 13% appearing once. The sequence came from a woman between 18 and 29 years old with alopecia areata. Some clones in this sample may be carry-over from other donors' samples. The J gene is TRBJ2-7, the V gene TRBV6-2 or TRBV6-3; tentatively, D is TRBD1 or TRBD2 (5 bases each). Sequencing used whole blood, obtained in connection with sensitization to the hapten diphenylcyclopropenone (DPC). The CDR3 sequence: CASGTGAYEQYF. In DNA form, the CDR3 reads TGTGCCAGCGGGACCGGAGCCTACGAGCAGTACTTC.